A few counts support the clone carrying this T cell receptor beta chain. Its cognate antigen is unknown. This sample is drawn from a study of T cells in Graves' hyperthyroidism and ophthalmopathy. General study findings and limits: Most expanded thyroid clonotypes above 0.001 also appeared in blood.

RNA transcripts yielded amplified TCR beta CDR3 regions. In the first-round RT-PCR of the TCR CDR3, the HTBI primer set was used. TCRdb analysed the multiplex PCR reads with MiXCR anew, one entry per CDR3 protein. The sample holds around 610,000 distinct CDR3 sequences, roughly 14% seen once. The V gene's germline CDR1 is SGHVS and CDR2 FQNEAQ. CDR3 size: 15 residues. V trimming: 5 bases; J trimming: 2 bases; junction bases outside the gene matches: 7. This chain joins TRBV7-8 and TRBJ2-7; TRBD1 matches at 9 bases. The sample was blood. This clonotype originated in a woman between 40 and 50 years old with Graves' ophthalmopathy. CDR3 coding DNA: TGTGCCAGCAGCCGGGTGGGGGACAGGGCCTACGAGCAGTACTTC. Translating gives CASSRVGDRAYEQYF. The full variable domain, rest sourced from reference TRBV7-8 and TRBJ2-7, is GAGVSQSPRYKVAKRGQDVALRCDPISGHVSLFWYQQALGQGPEFLTYFQNEAQLDKSGLPSDRFFAERPEGSVSTLKIQRTQQEDSAVYLCASSRVGDRAYEQYFGPGTRLTVT.